These T cell receptor beta chains were read from a single sample in a study of T-cell reconstitution after alpha-beta-depleted transplantation in children. TCRdb reprocessed the PCR reads via MiXCR and lists one record per CDR3 protein. The repertoire consists of some 600,000 distinct CDR3 sequences, with approximately 16% occurring once and the leading ten covering approximately 1%. The source material was PBMCs from the stem cell graft donor, sampled from the stem cell graft. These receptor sequences come from a human donor who donated a stem cell graft to a child with acute myeloid leukemia. Each CDR3 is given with its conserved first and last residue. Each record gives: J gene, V gene, clone size, D gene, CDR3 DNA, CDR3 protein. D genes are given only for firm matches. Rows may omit the clone size; those that give it use once, few, many or a size class.

j_call: TRBJ1-5
v_call: TRBV20-1
clone_size: many
d_call: TRBD1
cdr3_nt: TGCAGTGCGAAGGGACAGGACAATCAGCCCCAGCATTTT
cdr3_aa: CSAKGQDNQPQHF

j_call: TRBJ1-2
v_call: TRBV30
clone_size: once
d_call: NA
cdr3_nt: TGTGCCTGGAGTCGGGGGAACGGCTACACCTTC
cdr3_aa: CAWSRGNGYTF

j_call: TRBJ2-3
v_call: TRBV7-2
clone_size: few
d_call: NA
cdr3_nt: TGTGCCAGCAGCCCACGGCGGGGCCGCACAGATACGCAGTATTTT
cdr3_aa: CASSPRRGRTDTQYF

j_call: TRBJ1-5
v_call: TRBV27
clone_size: few
d_call: NA
cdr3_nt: TGTGCCAGCAGTTTTGGGATCTATCAGCCCCAGCATTTT
cdr3_aa: CASSFGIYQPQHF

j_call: TRBJ2-1
v_call: TRBV24-1
clone_size: many
d_call: NA
cdr3_nt: TGTGCCACCAGTGATTGGGGGGTGAACAATGAGCAGTTCTTC
cdr3_aa: CATSDWGVNNEQFF

j_call: TRBJ1-4
v_call: TRBV20-1
clone_size: few
d_call: TRBD1
cdr3_nt: TGCAGTGCTTTAGACGGACAGGGAGAGGGGTTAGGTGAAAAACTGTTTTTT
cdr3_aa: CSALDGQGEGLGEKLFF

j_call: TRBJ2-3
v_call: TRBV7-9
clone_size: NA
d_call: NA
cdr3_nt: TGTGCCAGCAGCTCGACGAGGGATACGCAGTATTTT
cdr3_aa: CASSSTRDTQYF

j_call: TRBJ2-1
v_call: TRBV5-1
clone_size: many
d_call: TRBD2
cdr3_nt: TGCGCCAGCAAGGCTAGCGGGAACAATGAGCAGTTCTTC
cdr3_aa: CASKASGNNEQFF

j_call: TRBJ2-3
v_call: TRBV27
clone_size: many
d_call: TRBD2
cdr3_nt: TGTGCCAGCAGTTCTCCTAGCGGGGGGGGTCACGATACGCAGTATTTT
cdr3_aa: CASSSPSGGGHDTQYF

j_call: TRBJ2-7
v_call: TRBV2
clone_size: few
d_call: NA
cdr3_nt: TGTGCCAGCAGTACCGGACGGAGCTACGAGCAGTACTTC
cdr3_aa: CASSTGRSYEQYF

j_call: TRBJ2-3
v_call: TRBV20-1
clone_size: many
d_call: NA
cdr3_nt: TGCAGTGCTAGCCCGTTACATGATACGCAGTATTTT
cdr3_aa: CSASPLHDTQYF

j_call: TRBJ2-1
v_call: TRBV5-1
clone_size: NA
d_call: TRBD2
cdr3_nt: TGCGCCAGCAGCTTAGGAGCGGGGGCGGATGAGCAGTTCTTC
cdr3_aa: CASSLGAGADEQFF

j_call: TRBJ2-2
v_call: TRBV11-1
clone_size: NA
d_call: NA
cdr3_nt: TGTGCCAGCAGCACCCCCTTGGGGTTAAAACCCGCGAACACCGGGGAGCTGATTTTT
cdr3_aa: CASSTPLGLKPANTGELIF

j_call: TRBJ1-6
v_call: TRBV6-5
clone_size: many
d_call: NA
cdr3_nt: TGTGCCAGCAGTTTCGCTAGGCGGATCGAGGGCTATAATTCACCCCTCCACTTT
cdr3_aa: CASSFARRIEGYNSPLHF

j_call: TRBJ2-3
v_call: TRBV20-1
clone_size: many
d_call: NA
cdr3_nt: TGCAGTGCTCTCGACTGGAAATCTAGCACAGATACGCAGTATTTT
cdr3_aa: CSALDWKSSTDTQYF

j_call: TRBJ2-3
v_call: TRBV11-2
clone_size: once
d_call: TRBD2
cdr3_nt: TGTGCCAGCAGGACCTCTCCCGGGACTAGCCTTAGCACAGATACGCAGTATTTT
cdr3_aa: CASRTSPGTSLSTDTQYF

j_call: TRBJ2-2
v_call: TRBV6-1
clone_size: NA
d_call: NA
cdr3_nt: TGTGCCAGCAGTGATAGGCCAGGGAGTCCCGGGGAGCTGTTTTTT
cdr3_aa: CASSDRPGSPGELFF